Each of the 20 T cell receptor beta chains below was sequenced from the same sample in a study of T cells after yellow fever vaccination. TCRdb processed the 5' RACE reads anew with MiXCR; each CDR3 protein has one entry. The profile shows about 160,000 distinct CDR3 sequences, 6% to 7.5% of them singletons. Here the sequenced sample was CD4+ T cells sorted from PBMCs, taken about 5 days after the first yellow fever vaccination. These receptors all come from a man between 18 and 29 years old who received the YFV17D yellow fever vaccine.

The chain employs TRBV18 and TRBJ1-5; 7 positions match TRBD1. V shed 2 bases and J 9 bases; nucleotides not matched to a gene: 7. Germline V CDR1 and CDR2: KGHSH, LQKENI. CDR3 length: 14 amino acids. CDR3 sequence: CASSPSGQSGPQHF. The CDR3 bases are TGTGCCAGCTCACCATCGGGACAGAGCGGGCCCCAGCATTTT.

The chain links TRBV14 to TRBJ2-5, with D hard to call. The ends were cut back, 3 bases at V and 4 bases at J, with 9 bases in the middle. This CDR3 has 13 amino acids. Germline lookup yields CDR1 SGHDN and CDR2 FVKESK. The CDR3 loop is CASSHGPAETQYF. Written as DNA, the CDR3 is TGTGCCAGCAGCCATGGGCCCGCAGAGACCCAGTACTTC.

This clonotype was observed many times. CDR3 nucleotides: TGTGCCAGCAGCTTAGCCCCTCAGGGGGCTGGAAACACCATATATTTT. Translating gives CASSLAPQGAGNTIYF. The chain has TRBV7-2 and TRBJ1-3, with 7 nucleotides matching TRBD1. The V segment lost 0 bases and the J segment 2 bases; nucleotides outside the gene matches: 4. CDR1 is SGHTA, CDR2 FQGNSA, per germline. The CDR3 totals 16 residues.

This clonotype was seen a handful of times. The chain employs TRBV7-2 and TRBJ1-5, with D uncertain. This CDR3 contains 16 residues. V lost 0 bases and J 3 bases, leaving 12 bases between the germline ends. Germline lookup yields CDR1 SGHTA and CDR2 FQGNSA. CDR3 coding DNA: TGTGCCAGCAGCTTAGCCGGGCAGATCCTCAATCAGCCCCAGCATTTT. As protein: CASSLAGQILNQPQHF.

V and J are TRBV13 and TRBJ1-4, with D uncertain. The CDR3 is 14 amino acids. V shed 5 bases and J shed 0 bases, with 7 bases lying between them. The germline gives CDR1 PRHDT, CDR2 FYEKMQ (reference sequence). CDR3 loop: CASSTTATNEKLFF. The CDR3 nucleotides read TGTGCCAGCAGCACCACTGCAACTAATGAAAAACTGTTTTTT.

This clonotype was seen ten or more times. The chain combines TRBV7-8 with TRBJ2-3, with D hard to call. The germline V and J ends were trimmed by 1 base and 3 bases, with 2 bases remaining between them. Germline CDR1 and CDR2: SGHVS and FQNEAQ. The CDR3 spans 12 residues. The CDR3 nucleotides read TGTGCCAGCAGCTTAGAGACAGATACGCAGTATTTT. Protein: CASSLETDTQYF.

This clonotype was counted at least ten times. V gene TRBV6-2 or TRBV6-3 combines with J gene TRBJ2-2; a weak D match, TRBD1 (5 bases). V was shortened by 8 bases and J by 5 bases, with 15 bases between the two germline ends. In germline, CDR1 is MNHEY, CDR2 SVGEGT. This CDR3 has 14 residues. DNA of the CDR3: TGTGCCAGCCGACAGAGTTTAATTACCGGGGAGCTGTTTTTT. It is translated as CASRQSLITGELFF.

This clonotype turned up a few times. This chain links TRBV6-2 or TRBV6-3 with TRBJ2-3; D is perhaps TRBD1 (5 bases). CDR1 is MNHEY and CDR2 is SVGEGT in the germline V gene. Trimming left V 8 bases short and J 6 bases short, with 18 bases between. This CDR3 is 14 amino acids long. The DNA for the CDR3 is TGTGCCAGCGGACACGATCTCCGGCCGGATACGCAGTATTTT. Its protein is CASGHDLRPDTQYF.

This clonotype was observed many times. This chain joins TRBV7-2 and TRBJ2-5, with TRBD1 as a possible D gene (5 bases). CDR3 length: 16 amino acids. V gave up 1 base and J gave up 4 bases, with 16 bases separating them. Looked up from germline, CDR1 is SGHTA and CDR2 is FQGNSA. CDR3 sequence (DNA): TGTGCCAGCAGCTTAGTTTCCACAGGTCAACGAGAGACCCAGTACTTC. Translated: CASSLVSTGQRETQYF.

This clonotype was picked up a small number of times. The CDR3 region is CASSLVNGYTF. The DNA of the CDR3 is TGTGCCAGTAGCCTCGTCAATGGCTACACCTTC. This chain joins TRBV12-3 or TRBV12-4 and TRBJ1-2; D is unresolved. The CDR3 is 11 amino acids. V was pared by 9 bases and J by 6 bases, with 11 bases between.

This clonotype was found a few times. The V call is TRBV20-1, the J call TRBJ2-1; 8 bases map to TRBD2. The V gene's germline CDR1 is DFQATT and CDR2 SNEGSKA (reference sequence). The CDR3 contains 16 residues. J was trimmed by 2 bases and V by 0 bases; bases with no gene match: 6. For the CDR3, the DNA is TGCAGTGCTAGAGATCAAGTGCGGGGGGCCTACAATGAGCAGTTCTTC. Translated: CSARDQVRGAYNEQFF.

Only a few counts were recorded for this clonotype. V and J are TRBV5-1 and TRBJ2-7; D uncertain. V was clipped by 4 bases and J by 4 bases, with 18 bases between them. Germline assignment: CDR1 SGHRS and CDR2 YFSETQ. The CDR3 is 15 residues long. The CDR3 spells CASSLMGIAPYEQYF. CDR3 nucleotides: TGCGCCAGCAGCCTGATGGGGATCGCCCCTTACGAGCAGTACTTC.

This clonotype was found many times. The chain has TRBV7-9 and TRBJ2-5; 9 bases agree with TRBD1. V was pared by 5 bases and J by 1 base, with 5 bases of the junction left unmatched. CDR1 is SEHNR and CDR2 is FQNEAQ in the germline V gene (reference sequence). CDR3 length: 15 residues. For the CDR3, the DNA is TGTGCCAGCAGCCGGGGACAGGGTGGCCAAGAGACCCAGTACTTC. Its protein is CASSRGQGGQETQYF. Full variable domain (rest looked up from reference TRBV7-9 and TRBJ2-5): DTGVSQNPRHKITKRGQNVTFRCDPISEHNRLYWYRQTLGQGPEFLTYFQNEAQLEKSRLLSDRFSAERPKGSFSTLEIQRTEQGDSAMYLCASSRGQGGQETQYFGPGTRLLVL.

This clonotype was counted at least ten times. The chain links TRBV7-9 to TRBJ2-3; 12 nucleotides align to TRBD2. The CDR3 totals 16 residues. V lost 5 bases, J lost 2 bases, and 5 bases stayed unmatched. CDR1 and CDR2 from the germline V gene are SEHNR and FQNEAQ (reference sequence). CDR3 protein: CASSHLAGGPTDTQYF. In DNA, the CDR3 is TGTGCCAGCAGCCACCTAGCGGGGGGGCCCACAGATACGCAGTATTTT. The whole variable domain, filled in from reference TRBV7-9 and TRBJ2-3, reads DTGVSQNPRHKITKRGQNVTFRCDPISEHNRLYWYRQTLGQGPEFLTYFQNEAQLEKSRLLSDRFSAERPKGSFSTLEIQRTEQGDSAMYLCASSHLAGGPTDTQYFGPGTRLTVL.

V usage is TRBV3-1 and J usage is TRBJ2-4; the D gene is possibly TRBD2 (6 bases). Germline V gene lookup returns CDR1 LGHDT and CDR2 YNNKEL (reference sequence). The ends were cut back, 3 bases at V and 6 bases at J, with 12 bases in the middle. The CDR3 is made up of 14 amino acids. The CDR3 loop reads CASSHAGRGNIQYF. In DNA, the CDR3 is TGTGCCAGCAGCCATGCGGGACGAGGAAACATTCAGTACTTC.

This clonotype was observed at least ten times. The chain couples TRBV4-3 to TRBJ1-1, with D hard to call. The CDR3 totals 14 residues. V was clipped by 0 bases and J by 7 bases, with 12 bases between them. CDR1 and CDR2 from the germline V gene are LGHNA and YSLEER. The CDR3 DNA reads as TGCGCCAGCAGCCAAGATGCGGGTGTAGATGAAGCTTTCTTT. This encodes CASSQDAGVDEAFF.

This clonotype occurred a few times. The J gene is TRBJ2-7, the V gene TRBV7-2; D is perhaps TRBD1 (7 bases). Trimming stripped 3 bases from V and 3 bases from J, with 12 bases between. This CDR3 comprises 14 residues. Germline V gene data show CDR1 as SGHTA and CDR2 as FQGNSA. This CDR3 reads CASSFGGGDYEQYF. CDR3 nucleotide sequence: TGTGCCAGCAGCTTCGGAGGGGGCGACTACGAGCAGTACTTC.

There are many counts of this clonotype. This chain links TRBV19 with TRBJ2-1, with 7 bases that match TRBD1. Unmatched junction bases numbered 11, after V lost 7 bases and J lost 14 bases. CDR1 and CDR2 (germline): LNHDA, SQIVND (reference sequence). The CDR3 totals 12 residues. The CDR3 sequence: CASTIPGGREFF. In DNA, the CDR3 is TGTGCCAGTACAATACCAGGGGGAAGGGAGTTCTTC.

The chain couples TRBV20-1 to TRBJ1-2; D is ambiguous. The CDR3 is 11 residues long. With 3 bases removed from V and 2 bases from J, the gap between germline ends came to 4 bases. Germline values: CDR1 DFQATT, CDR2 SNEGSKA (reference sequence). DNA of the CDR3: TGCAGTGCTAGTCGGAACTATGGCTACACCTTC. Encoded protein: CSASRNYGYTF.

This clonotype was observed a few times. The J gene is TRBJ1-2, the V gene TRBV14; D remains ambiguous. V was cut by 0 bases and J by 8 bases, with 10 bases left in between. The CDR3 is made up of 13 amino acids. From germline, CDR1 is SGHDN and CDR2 FVKESK. This chain's CDR3 is CASSQEVRGGYTF. The CDR3 bases are TGTGCCAGCAGCCAAGAGGTCCGAGGCGGCTACACCTTC.